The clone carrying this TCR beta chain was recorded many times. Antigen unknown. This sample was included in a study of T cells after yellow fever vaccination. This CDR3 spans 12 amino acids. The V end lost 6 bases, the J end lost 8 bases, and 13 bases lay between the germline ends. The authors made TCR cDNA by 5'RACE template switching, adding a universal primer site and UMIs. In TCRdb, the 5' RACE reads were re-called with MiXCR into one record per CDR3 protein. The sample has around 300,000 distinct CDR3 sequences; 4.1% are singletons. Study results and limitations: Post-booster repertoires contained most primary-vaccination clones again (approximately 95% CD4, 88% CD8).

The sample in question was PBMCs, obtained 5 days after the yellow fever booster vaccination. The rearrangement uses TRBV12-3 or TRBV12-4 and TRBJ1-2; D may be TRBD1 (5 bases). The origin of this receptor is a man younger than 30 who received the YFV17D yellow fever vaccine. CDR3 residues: CASRARGEGYTF. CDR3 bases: TGTGCCAGCAGGGCGAGAGGGGAAGGCTACACCTTC.